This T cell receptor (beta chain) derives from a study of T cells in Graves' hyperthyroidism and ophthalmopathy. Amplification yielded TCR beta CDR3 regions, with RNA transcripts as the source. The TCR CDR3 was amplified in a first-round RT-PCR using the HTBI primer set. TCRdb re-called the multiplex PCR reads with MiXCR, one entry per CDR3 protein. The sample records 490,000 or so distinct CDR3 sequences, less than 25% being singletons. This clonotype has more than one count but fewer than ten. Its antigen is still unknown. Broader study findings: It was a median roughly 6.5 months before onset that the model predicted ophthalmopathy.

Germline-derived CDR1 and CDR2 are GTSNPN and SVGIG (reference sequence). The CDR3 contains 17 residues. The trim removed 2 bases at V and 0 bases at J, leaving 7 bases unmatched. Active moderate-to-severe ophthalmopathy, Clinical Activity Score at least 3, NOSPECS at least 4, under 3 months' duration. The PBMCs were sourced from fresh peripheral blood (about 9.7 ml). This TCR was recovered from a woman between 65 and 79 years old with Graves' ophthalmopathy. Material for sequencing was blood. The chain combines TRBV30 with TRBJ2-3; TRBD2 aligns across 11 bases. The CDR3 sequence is CAWSSGTSGSSTDTQYF. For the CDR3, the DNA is TGTGCCTGGAGTTCCGGGACTAGCGGTTCTAGCACAGATACGCAGTATTTT.